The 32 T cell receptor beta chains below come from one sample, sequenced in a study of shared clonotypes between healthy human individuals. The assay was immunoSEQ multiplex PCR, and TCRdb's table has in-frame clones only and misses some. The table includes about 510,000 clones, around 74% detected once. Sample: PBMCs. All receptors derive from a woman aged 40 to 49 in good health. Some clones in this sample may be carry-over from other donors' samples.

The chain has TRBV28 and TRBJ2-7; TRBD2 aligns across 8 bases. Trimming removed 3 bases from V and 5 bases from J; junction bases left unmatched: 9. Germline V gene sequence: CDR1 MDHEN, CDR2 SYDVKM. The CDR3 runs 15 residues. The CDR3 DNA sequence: TGTGCCAGCAGTTTCGGGGGGGCGCTTGGACACGAGCAGTACTTC. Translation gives CASSFGGALGHEQYF. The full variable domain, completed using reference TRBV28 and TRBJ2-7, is DVKVTQSSRYLVKRTGEKVFLECVQDMDHENMFWYRQDPGLGLRLIYFSYDVKMKEKGDIPEGYSVSREKKERFSLILESASTNQTSMYLCASSFGGALGHEQYFGPGTRLTVT.

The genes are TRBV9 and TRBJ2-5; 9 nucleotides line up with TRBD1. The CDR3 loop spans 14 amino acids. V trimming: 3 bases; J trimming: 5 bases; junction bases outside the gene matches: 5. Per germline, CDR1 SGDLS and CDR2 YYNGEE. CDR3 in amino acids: CASSARTGEETQYF. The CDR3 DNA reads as TGTGCCAGCAGCGCGAGGACAGGGGAGGAGACCCAGTACTTC.

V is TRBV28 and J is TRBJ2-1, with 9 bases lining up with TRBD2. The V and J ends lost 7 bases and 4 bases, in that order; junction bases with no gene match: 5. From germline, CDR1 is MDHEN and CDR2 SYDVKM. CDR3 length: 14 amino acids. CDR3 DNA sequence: TGTGCCAGCATTGGCGGGAGGGCGTACAATGAGCAGTTCTTC. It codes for CASIGGRAYNEQFF.

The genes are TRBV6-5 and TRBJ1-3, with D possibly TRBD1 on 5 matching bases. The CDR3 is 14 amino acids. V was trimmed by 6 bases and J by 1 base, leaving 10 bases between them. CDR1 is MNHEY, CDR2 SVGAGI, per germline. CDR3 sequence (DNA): TGTGCCAGCAGACCGGGGGGATCTGGAAACACCATATATTTT. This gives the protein CASRPGGSGNTIYF.

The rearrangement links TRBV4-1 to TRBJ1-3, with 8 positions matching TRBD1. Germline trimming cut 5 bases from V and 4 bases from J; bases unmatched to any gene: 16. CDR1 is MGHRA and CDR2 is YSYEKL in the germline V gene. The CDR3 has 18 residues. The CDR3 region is CASSSDRGDDPGGNTIYF. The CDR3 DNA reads TGCGCCAGCAGCAGCGACAGGGGAGATGACCCTGGAGGAAACACCATATATTTT.

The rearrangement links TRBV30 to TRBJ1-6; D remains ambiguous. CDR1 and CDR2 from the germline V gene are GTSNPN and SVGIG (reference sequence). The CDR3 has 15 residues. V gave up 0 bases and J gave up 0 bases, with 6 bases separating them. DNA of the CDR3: TGTGCCTGGAGTGTAAAGAGCTCCTATAATTCACCCCTCCACTTT. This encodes CAWSVKSSYNSPLHF.

The CDR3 loop reads CASSLEYNEQFF. In DNA, the CDR3 is TGTGCCAGCAGCTTGGAATACAATGAGCAGTTCTTC. The V gene is TRBV5-7, the J gene TRBJ2-1; D gene unclear. TRBV5-7 falls under the ORF class, with uncertain function. With 0 bases removed from V and 4 bases from J, the gap between germline ends came to 2 bases. The CDR3 totals 12 residues.

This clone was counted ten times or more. The CDR3 loop is CANSKTGQEDNEQFF. In DNA form, the CDR3 reads TGTGCCAATTCTAAAACGGGACAGGAGGACAATGAGCAGTTCTTC. This chain joins TRBV10-3 and TRBJ2-1; 8 bases are a match to TRBD1. The CDR3 runs to 15 residues. Germline lookup yields CDR1 ENHRY and CDR2 SYGVKD. V shed 10 bases, J shed 5 bases, and the junction held 13 bases outside the gene matches.

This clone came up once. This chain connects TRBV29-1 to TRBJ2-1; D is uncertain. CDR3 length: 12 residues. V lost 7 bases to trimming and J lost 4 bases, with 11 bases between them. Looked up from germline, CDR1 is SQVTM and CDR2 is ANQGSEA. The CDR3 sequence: CSAGLGYNEQFF. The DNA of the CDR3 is TGCAGCGCTGGTCTCGGTTACAATGAGCAGTTCTTC.

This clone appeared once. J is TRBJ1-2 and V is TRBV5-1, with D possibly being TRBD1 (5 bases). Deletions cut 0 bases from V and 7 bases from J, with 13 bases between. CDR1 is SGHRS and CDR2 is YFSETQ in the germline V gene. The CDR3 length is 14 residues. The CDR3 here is CASSLAFGGGGYTF. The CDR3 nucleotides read TGCGCCAGCAGCTTGGCCTTCGGGGGTGGTGGCTACACCTTC.

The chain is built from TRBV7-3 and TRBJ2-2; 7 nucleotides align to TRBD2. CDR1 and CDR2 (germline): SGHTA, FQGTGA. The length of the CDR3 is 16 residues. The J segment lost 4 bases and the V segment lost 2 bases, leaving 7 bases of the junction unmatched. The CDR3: CASSLAASGGTGELFF. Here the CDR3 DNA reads TGTGCCAGCAGCTTAGCGGCTAGCGGAGGCACCGGGGAGCTGTTTTTT. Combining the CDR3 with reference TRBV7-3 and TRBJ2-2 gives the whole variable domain GAGVSQTPSNKVTEKGKYVELRCDPISGHTALYWYRQSLGQGPEFLIYFQGTGAADDSGLPNDRFFAVRPEGSVSTLKIQRTERGDSAVYLCASSLAASGGTGELFFGEGSRLTVL.

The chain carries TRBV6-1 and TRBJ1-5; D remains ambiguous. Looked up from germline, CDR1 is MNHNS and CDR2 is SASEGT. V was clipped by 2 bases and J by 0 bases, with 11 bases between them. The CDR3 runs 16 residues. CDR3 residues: CASSERRQGSNQPQHF. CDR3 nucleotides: TGTGCCAGCAGTGAACGGAGGCAAGGTAGCAATCAGCCCCAGCATTTT.

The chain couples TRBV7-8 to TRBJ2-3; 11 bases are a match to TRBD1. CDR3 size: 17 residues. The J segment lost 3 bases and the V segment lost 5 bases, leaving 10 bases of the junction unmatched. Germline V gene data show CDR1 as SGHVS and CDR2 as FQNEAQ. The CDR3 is CASSPRRGTGGTDTQYF. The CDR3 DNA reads TGTGCCAGCAGCCCCCGTCGGGGGACAGGGGGTACAGATACGCAGTATTTT.

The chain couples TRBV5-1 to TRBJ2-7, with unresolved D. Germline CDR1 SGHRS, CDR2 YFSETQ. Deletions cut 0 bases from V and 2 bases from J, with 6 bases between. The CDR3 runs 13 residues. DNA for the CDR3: TGCGCCAGCAGCTTGGATTTTACCTACGAGCAGTACTTC. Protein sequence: CASSLDFTYEQYF.

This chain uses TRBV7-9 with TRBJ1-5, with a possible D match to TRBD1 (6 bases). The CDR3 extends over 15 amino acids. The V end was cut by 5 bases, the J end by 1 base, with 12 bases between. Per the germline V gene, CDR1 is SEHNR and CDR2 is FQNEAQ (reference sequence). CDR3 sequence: CASSPVGGSNQPQHF. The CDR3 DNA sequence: TGTGCCAGCAGCCCAGTAGGGGGAAGCAATCAGCCCCAGCATTTT. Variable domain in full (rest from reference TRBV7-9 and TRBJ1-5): DTGVSQNPRHKITKRGQNVTFRCDPISEHNRLYWYRQTLGQGPEFLTYFQNEAQLEKSRLLSDRFSAERPKGSFSTLEIQRTEQGDSAMYLCASSPVGGSNQPQHFGDGTRLSIL.

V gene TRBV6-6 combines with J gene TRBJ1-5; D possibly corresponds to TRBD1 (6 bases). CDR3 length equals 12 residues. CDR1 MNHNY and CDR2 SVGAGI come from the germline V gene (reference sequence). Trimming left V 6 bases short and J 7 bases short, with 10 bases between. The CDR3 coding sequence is TGTGCCAGCAGCTCGGGGGGCCAGCCCCAGCATTTT. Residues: CASSSGGQPQHF.

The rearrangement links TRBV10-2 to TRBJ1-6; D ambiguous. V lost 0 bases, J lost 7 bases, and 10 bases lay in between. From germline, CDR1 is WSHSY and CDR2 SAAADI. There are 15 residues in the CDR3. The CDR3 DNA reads TGCGCCAGCAGTGAGTCGAGGACGGGGAATTCACCCCTCCACTTT. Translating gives CASSESRTGNSPLHF.

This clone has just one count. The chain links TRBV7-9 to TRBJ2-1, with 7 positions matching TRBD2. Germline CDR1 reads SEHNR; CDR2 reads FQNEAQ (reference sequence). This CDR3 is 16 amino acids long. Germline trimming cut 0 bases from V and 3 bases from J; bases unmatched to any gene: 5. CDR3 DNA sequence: TGTGCCAGCAGCTTAGCGCGCGCGGGGGACTACAATGAGCAGTTCTTC. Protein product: CASSLARAGDYNEQFF.

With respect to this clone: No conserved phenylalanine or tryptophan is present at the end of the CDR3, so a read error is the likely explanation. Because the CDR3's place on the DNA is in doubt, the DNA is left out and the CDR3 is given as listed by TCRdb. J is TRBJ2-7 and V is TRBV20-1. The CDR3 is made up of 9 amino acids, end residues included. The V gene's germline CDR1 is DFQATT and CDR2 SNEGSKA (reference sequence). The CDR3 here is CSASPDWGG.

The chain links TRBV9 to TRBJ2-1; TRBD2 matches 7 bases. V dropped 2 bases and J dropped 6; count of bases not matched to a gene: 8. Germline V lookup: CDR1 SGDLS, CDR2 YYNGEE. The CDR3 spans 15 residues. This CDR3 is CASSVEGAGANEQFF. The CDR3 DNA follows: TGTGCCAGCAGCGTCGAAGGTGCGGGAGCCAATGAGCAGTTCTTC.

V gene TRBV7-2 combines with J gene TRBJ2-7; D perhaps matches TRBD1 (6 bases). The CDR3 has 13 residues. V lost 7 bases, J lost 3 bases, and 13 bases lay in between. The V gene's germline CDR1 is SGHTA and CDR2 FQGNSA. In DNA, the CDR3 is TGTGCCAGCACCGTAGGGGGTCTCTACGAGCAGTACTTC. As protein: CASTVGGLYEQYF.

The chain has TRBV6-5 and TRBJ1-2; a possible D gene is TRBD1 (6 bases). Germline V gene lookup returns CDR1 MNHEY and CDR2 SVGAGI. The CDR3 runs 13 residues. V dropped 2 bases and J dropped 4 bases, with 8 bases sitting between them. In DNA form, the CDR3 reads TGTGCCAGCAGTTACCAGGGGAGCTATGGCTACACCTTC. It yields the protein CASSYQGSYGYTF.

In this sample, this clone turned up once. CDR3: CASSPSQGLNTEAFF. DNA of the CDR3: TGTGCCAGCAGCCCATCCCAGGGGTTAAACACTGAAGCTTTCTTT. The chain combines TRBV7-3 with TRBJ1-1; TRBD1 is a possible D gene (6 bases). V dropped 5 bases and J dropped 2 bases, with 15 bases sitting between them. The CDR3 totals 15 residues. CDR1 and CDR2 from the germline V gene are SGHTA and FQGTGA.

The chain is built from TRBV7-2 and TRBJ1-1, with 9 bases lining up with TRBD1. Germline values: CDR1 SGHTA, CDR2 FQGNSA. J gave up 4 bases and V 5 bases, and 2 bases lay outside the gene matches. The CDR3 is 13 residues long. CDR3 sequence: CASSPTGGTEAFF. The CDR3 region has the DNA TGTGCCAGCAGCCCGACAGGGGGCACTGAAGCTTTCTTT.

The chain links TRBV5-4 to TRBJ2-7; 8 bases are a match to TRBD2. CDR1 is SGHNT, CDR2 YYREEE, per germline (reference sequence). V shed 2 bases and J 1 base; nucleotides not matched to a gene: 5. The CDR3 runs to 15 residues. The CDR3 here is CASSFMTGGSYEQYF. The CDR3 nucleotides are TGTGCCAGCAGCTTTATGACGGGAGGGTCCTACGAGCAGTACTTC.

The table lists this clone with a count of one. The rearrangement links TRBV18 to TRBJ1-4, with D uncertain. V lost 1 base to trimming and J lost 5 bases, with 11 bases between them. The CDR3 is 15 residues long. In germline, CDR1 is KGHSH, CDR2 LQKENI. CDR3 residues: CASSPLVGSNEKLFF. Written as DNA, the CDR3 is TGTGCCAGCTCACCACTAGTCGGCTCCAATGAAAAACTGTTTTTT. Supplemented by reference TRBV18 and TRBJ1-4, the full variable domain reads NAGVMQNPRHLVRRRGQEARLRCSPMKGHSHVYWYRQLPEEGLKFMVYLQKENIIDESGMPKERFSAEFPKEGPSILRIQQVVRGDSAAYFCASSPLVGSNEKLFFGSGTQLSVL.

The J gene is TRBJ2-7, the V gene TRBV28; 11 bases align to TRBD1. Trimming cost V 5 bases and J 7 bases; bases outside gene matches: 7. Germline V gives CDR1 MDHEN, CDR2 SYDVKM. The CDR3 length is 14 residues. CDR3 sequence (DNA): TGTGCCAGCAGTACCGGACAGGGGGCGTGGGAGCAGTACTTC. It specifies CASSTGQGAWEQYF.

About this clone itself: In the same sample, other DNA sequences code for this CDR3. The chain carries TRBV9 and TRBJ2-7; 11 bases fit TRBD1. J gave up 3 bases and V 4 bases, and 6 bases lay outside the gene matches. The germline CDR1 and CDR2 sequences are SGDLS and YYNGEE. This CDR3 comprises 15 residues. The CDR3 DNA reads TGTGCCAGCAGCCCAGCCGGGACAGGGGGCTACGAGCAGTACTTC. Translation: CASSPAGTGGYEQYF. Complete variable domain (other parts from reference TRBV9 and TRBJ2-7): DSGVTQTPKHLITATGQRVTLRCSPRSGDLSVYWYQQSLDQGLQFLIQYYNGEERAKGNILERFSAQQFPDLHSELNLSSLELGDSALYFCASSPAGTGGYEQYFGPGTRLTVT.

The CDR3 loop is CASIGGWTGVYGYTF. CDR3 DNA sequence: TGTGCCAGCATCGGGGGCTGGACAGGTGTTTATGGCTACACCTTC. This chain joins TRBV28 and TRBJ1-2; the match to TRBD1 covers 7 bases. The CDR3 contains 15 residues. The V gene end was trimmed by 7 bases and the J gene end by 5 bases; junction bases not matched to a gene: 13. CDR1 is MDHEN and CDR2 is SYDVKM in the germline V gene.

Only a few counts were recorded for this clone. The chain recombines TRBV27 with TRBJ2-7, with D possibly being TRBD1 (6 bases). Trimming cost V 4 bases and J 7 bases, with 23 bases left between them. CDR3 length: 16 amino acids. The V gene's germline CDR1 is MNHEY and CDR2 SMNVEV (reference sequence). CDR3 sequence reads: CASSSSSQGRLGEQYF. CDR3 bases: TGTGCCAGCAGTTCCTCATCACAGGGTCGTCTTGGGGAGCAGTACTTC.

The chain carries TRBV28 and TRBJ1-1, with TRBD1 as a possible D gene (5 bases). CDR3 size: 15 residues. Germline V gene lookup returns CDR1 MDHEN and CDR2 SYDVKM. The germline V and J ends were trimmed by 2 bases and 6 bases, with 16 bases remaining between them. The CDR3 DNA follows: TGTGCCAGCAGTTTAAATCTTCCGGGACGCTCTGAAGCTTTCTTT. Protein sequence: CASSLNLPGRSEAFF. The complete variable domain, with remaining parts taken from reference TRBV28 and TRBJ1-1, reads DVKVTQSSRYLVKRTGEKVFLECVQDMDHENMFWYRQDPGLGLRLIYFSYDVKMKEKGDIPEGYSVSREKKERFSLILESASTNQTSMYLCASSLNLPGRSEAFFGQGTRLTVV.

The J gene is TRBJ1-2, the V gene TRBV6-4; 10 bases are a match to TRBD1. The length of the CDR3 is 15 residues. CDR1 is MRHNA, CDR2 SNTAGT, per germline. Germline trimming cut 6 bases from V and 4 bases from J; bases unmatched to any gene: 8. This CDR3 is CASSPGTGVGYGYTF. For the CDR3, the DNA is TGTGCCAGCAGCCCCGGGACAGGGGTCGGCTATGGCTACACCTTC.